This TCR beta chain appears in the sequencing data of a study of T cells after yellow fever vaccination. Study results and limitations: A secondary response was less intense yet reached its peak sooner, at day 5 versus 15. Relatively few clonotypes were ones that appeared in both CD4 and CD8 compartments.

Trimming stripped 3 bases from V and 5 bases from J, with 10 bases between. The germline gives CDR1 SGHVS, CDR2 FQNEAQ. The CDR3 extends over 14 amino acids. A universal primer site and UMIs were added as TCR cDNA was made by 5'RACE template switching. TCRdb ran MiXCR on the 5' RACE reads and lists one entry per CDR3 protein. The sample holds around 590,000 distinct CDR3 sequences, around an eighth seen once. For this clonotype: The target antigen is unknown.

Sequenced material: PBMCs, taken on the day of the yellow fever booster vaccination. This sequence was found in a young man who received the YFV17D yellow fever vaccine. This chain links TRBV7-8 with TRBJ1-4; D is perhaps TRBD1 (6 bases). The CDR3 nucleotides read TGTGCCAGCAGCTTCGGAGGGGGGAATGAAAAACTGTTTTTT. Encoded protein: CASSFGGGNEKLFF.